Below are 22 T cell receptor beta chains sequenced from a single sample in a study of blood T cells in healthy people across ages. A J-beta primer mix and a sample-barcoded 5' primer were used in a second PCR of about 6 to 12 cycles. From the 5' RACE reads, TCRdb called clonotypes with MiXCR, one entry per CDR3 protein. The repertoire consists of roughly 730,000 distinct CDR3 sequences, with around three fifths occurring once and the leading ten covering under 30%. Sequences were obtained from blood. These TCRs come from a man in his forties or fifties in good health.

The chain joins TRBV7-8 to TRBJ1-1; the D gene is possibly TRBD1 (5 bases). Trimming removed 5 bases from V and 10 bases from J, with 17 bases in between. This CDR3 has 13 residues. Germline V gives CDR1 SGHVS, CDR2 FQNEAQ. The CDR3 loop is CASSAGLKSGAFF. CDR3 DNA sequence: TGTGCCAGCAGCGCGGGACTAAAAAGTGGAGCTTTCTTT. Full variable domain (missing parts from reference TRBV7-8 and TRBJ1-1): GAGVSQSPRYKVAKRGQDVALRCDPISGHVSLFWYQQALGQGPEFLTYFQNEAQLDKSGLPSDRFFAERPEGSVSTLKIQRTQQEDSAVYLCASSAGLKSGAFFGQGTRLTVV.

The chain carries TRBV6-5 and TRBJ1-4; tentative D call: TRBD1 (5 bases). In germline, CDR1 is MNHEY, CDR2 SVGAGI. V dropped 6 bases and J dropped 7 bases, with 12 bases sitting between them. This CDR3 contains 13 residues. The CDR3 DNA is TGTGCCAGCAGGCCGGGGGGAGTTGAAAAACTGTTTTTT. It specifies CASRPGGVEKLFF.

The chain links TRBV20-1 to TRBJ1-2; TRBD1 might be the D (5 bases). The CDR3 loop spans 12 amino acids. In germline, CDR1 is DFQATT, CDR2 SNEGSKA (reference sequence). As DNA, the CDR3 is TGCAGCGCTTGGGAGGGGTGGTATGGCTACACCTTC. The encoded protein is CSAWEGWYGYTF.

This sequence joins TRBV7-2 and TRBJ2-7; no definite D call. The V and J ends lost 1 base and 3 bases respectively, with 13 bases between them. The CDR3 runs 15 residues. Germline V gene data show CDR1 as SGHTA and CDR2 as FQGNSA. The CDR3 region has the DNA TGTGCCAGCAGCTTAGATTCTAGTGGGATCTACGAGCAGTACTTC. Translating it yields CASSLDSSGIYEQYF. The whole variable domain, filled in from reference TRBV7-2 and TRBJ2-7, reads GAGVSQSPSNKVTEKGKDVELRCDPISGHTALYWYRQSLGQGLEFLIYFQGNSAPDKSGLPSDRFSAERTGGSVSTLTIQRTQQEDSAVYLCASSLDSSGIYEQYFGPGTRLTVT.

The chain recombines TRBV18 with TRBJ2-1; 10 bases line up with TRBD2. The J segment lost 6 bases and the V segment lost 3 bases, leaving 17 bases of the junction unmatched. Germline V gene data show CDR1 as KGHSH and CDR2 as LQKENI. CDR3 length: 19 amino acids. Here the CDR3 reads CASSPRGTSSGRPGNEQFF. CDR3 nucleotide sequence: TGTGCCAGCTCACCGAGGGGAACGAGTAGCGGGAGGCCTGGCAATGAGCAGTTCTTC.

The rearrangement joins TRBV20-1 to TRBJ1-5; D remains ambiguous. CDR1 and CDR2 (germline): DFQATT, SNEGSKA (reference sequence). V was pared by 5 bases and J by 0 bases, with 11 bases between. CDR3 size: 14 residues. CDR3 sequence (DNA): TGCAGTGCTCCCGGAGTTTATAGCAATCAGCCCCAGCATTTT. Its translation is CSAPGVYSNQPQHF.

This clonotype has a count of ten or more. The chain recombines TRBV28 with TRBJ2-3; 12 bases are shared with TRBD2. Germline trimming cut 5 bases from V and 4 bases from J; bases unmatched to any gene: 7. This CDR3 is 16 amino acids long. The germline V gene encodes CDR1 MDHEN and CDR2 SYDVKM. This CDR3 is CASSPPSGGAADTQYF. For the CDR3, the DNA is TGTGCCAGCAGTCCTCCTAGCGGGGGGGCCGCAGATACGCAGTATTTT.

This clonotype was detected many times. This chain connects TRBV28 to TRBJ2-7, with 9 positions matching TRBD1. V shed 4 bases and J 0 bases; nucleotides not matched to a gene: 4. CDR3 length: 15 amino acids. In germline, CDR1 is MDHEN, CDR2 SYDVKM. CDR3 sequence: CASSSPGQGSYEQYF. The CDR3 DNA is TGTGCCAGCAGTTCTCCGGGACAGGGCTCCTACGAGCAGTACTTC. Based on the CDR3 plus reference TRBV28 and TRBJ2-7, the full variable domain is DVKVTQSSRYLVKRTGEKVFLECVQDMDHENMFWYRQDPGLGLRLIYFSYDVKMKEKGDIPEGYSVSREKKERFSLILESASTNQTSMYLCASSSPGQGSYEQYFGPGTRLTVT.

This clonotype has at least ten counts. The chain links TRBV3-1 to TRBJ2-5, with 10 positions matching TRBD2. This CDR3 comprises 15 residues. The V segment lost 0 bases and the J segment 11 bases; nucleotides outside the gene matches: 9. The germline V gene has CDR1 LGHDT and CDR2 YNNKEL (reference sequence). CDR3: CASSQDAASGREQYF. The DNA for the CDR3 is TGTGCCAGCAGCCAAGATGCGGCTAGCGGGAGAGAGCAGTACTTC.

This sequence joins TRBV7-9 and TRBJ2-5; D may correspond to TRBD1 or TRBD2 (7 bases each). The J call is doubtful: the DNA matches TRBJ2-7 better. CDR1 is SEHNR, CDR2 FQNEAQ, per germline (reference sequence). The CDR3 spans 15 residues. The CDR3 spells CASSPEGGDSYEQYF. In nucleotides, the CDR3 is TGTGCCAGCAGCCCCGAGGGGGGGGACAGTTACGAGCAGTACTTC.

With regard to this clonotype: One end of the junction fails to match germline, which may point to a read error. This chain uses TRBV20-1 with TRBJ1-1; 7 nucleotides agree with TRBD1. This CDR3 region has 14 residues. CDR1 DFQATT and CDR2 SNEGSKA come from the germline V gene (reference sequence). The DNA of the CDR3 is TGCAGTTTCCGGGACAGATACATGAACACCGAAGCTTTCTTT. Amino acid sequence: CSFRDRYMNTEAFF.

The gene calls are TRBV6-1 and TRBJ1-1; D gene uncertain. The CDR3 contains 15 residues. V was trimmed by 11 bases and J by 1 base, leaving 20 bases between them. Germline V gene lookup returns CDR1 MNHNS and CDR2 SASEGT. The CDR3 reads CAGFNVPGANTEAFF. CDR3 nucleotide sequence: TGTGCCGGGTTTAATGTCCCCGGAGCGAACACTGAAGCTTTCTTT.

The chain recombines TRBV12-3 or TRBV12-4 with TRBJ1-4, with 9 bases identical to TRBD1. V trimming: 5 bases; J trimming: 8 bases; junction bases outside the gene matches: 6. This CDR3 has 14 residues. CDR3 coding DNA: TGTGCCAGCAGTCTACAGGGGGCTCGAGAAAAACTGTTTTTT. Protein product: CASSLQGAREKLFF.

The V and J genes are TRBV7-8 and TRBJ1-5, with a tentative D call TRBD1 (6 bases). Germline values: CDR1 SGHVS, CDR2 FQNEAQ. This CDR3 comprises 13 residues. V was pared by 5 bases and J by 10 bases, with 15 bases between. For the CDR3, the DNA is TGTGCCAGCAGCCCACCGGGGGCACAACCCCAGCATTTT. Residues: CASSPPGAQPQHF.

V gene TRBV7-2 combines with J gene TRBJ2-5, with D unclear. The CDR3 extends over 14 amino acids. Germline V gene sequence: CDR1 SGHTA, CDR2 FQGNSA. V was clipped by 2 bases and J by 0 bases, with 7 bases between them. The CDR3 DNA is TGTGCCAGCAGCTTACGGGCGGACCAAGAGACCCAGTACTTC. Translation: CASSLRADQETQYF.

This clonotype showed up just a few times. The chain links TRBV20-1 to TRBJ2-7; TRBD2 might be the D (6 bases). This CDR3 contains 17 residues. CDR1 and CDR2 (germline): DFQATT, SNEGSKA (reference sequence). Trimming cost V 0 bases and J 0 bases, with 18 bases left between them. The CDR3 reads CSARDTWGSGSSYEQYF. The CDR3 DNA reads TGCAGTGCTAGAGATACATGGGGTAGCGGTAGCTCCTACGAGCAGTACTTC.

This clonotype was seen a single time. At one end, the junction sequence differs from germline, possibly due to a read error. The chain recombines TRBV4-1 with TRBJ2-1; TRBD2 is a possible D gene (5 bases). Per the germline V gene, CDR1 is MGHRA and CDR2 is YSYEKL. The CDR3 sequence is 16 residues long. CDR3 residues: CACSQEAGGSHNEQFF. CDR3 DNA sequence: TGCGCCTGCAGCCAAGAAGCCGGCGGGTCGCACAATGAGCAGTTCTTC.

The chain links TRBV4-1 to TRBJ2-1, with TRBD1 identical over 9 bases. V lost 6 bases and J lost 7; bases outside the gene matches: 7. Germline CDR1 is MGHRA and CDR2 is YSYEKL. The CDR3 consists of 14 residues. CDR3 sequence reads: CASRDRGLANEQFF. The CDR3, as DNA: TGCGCCAGCAGGGACAGGGGACTGGCGAATGAGCAGTTCTTC.

This chain connects TRBV7-9 to TRBJ2-7; no firm D call. V lost 5 bases and J 6 bases, leaving 14 bases between the germline ends. The CDR3 runs to 13 residues. Germline CDR1 SEHNR, CDR2 FQNEAQ (reference sequence). The CDR3 loop reads CASSPPGSAEQYF. The DNA for the CDR3 is TGTGCCAGCAGCCCCCCCGGCTCGGCCGAGCAGTACTTC.

This chain uses TRBV20-1 with TRBJ2-7; 7 bases align to TRBD2. Trimming at V came to 0 bases and at J to 4 bases, leaving 12 bases not matched to a gene. The CDR3 spans 16 residues. Germline V gives CDR1 DFQATT, CDR2 SNEGSKA (reference sequence). CDR3 DNA: TGCAGTGCTAGAGATACGAGGGGACTACTGAAATACGAGCAGTACTTC. Translation: CSARDTRGLLKYEQYF.

Comments on this clonotype: One junction end disagrees with the germline gene, perhaps due to a read error. V gene TRBV20-1 combines with J gene TRBJ2-7; D may be TRBD1 (6 bases). This CDR3 spans 11 amino acids. CDR1 and CDR2 from the germline V gene are DFQATT and SNEGSKA (reference sequence). The CDR3 spells CSARDRLEQYF. For the CDR3, the DNA is TGCAGTGCCAGAGACAGGTTGGAGCAGTACTTC.

This clonotype was counted only a few times. V gene TRBV7-3 combines with J gene TRBJ2-3; D might be TRBD1 (5 bases). CDR3 length equals 15 residues. Germline loops: CDR1 SGHTA, CDR2 FQGTGA. Trimming removed 3 bases from V and 4 bases from J, with 14 bases in between. The DNA for the CDR3 is TGTGCCAGCAGCTTTGGGGCCCTAAACGCAGATACGCAGTATTTT. Translated: CASSFGALNADTQYF.